This TCR beta chain was retrieved from a study of CD8 T cells in ankylosing spondylitis. Broader study findings: Matched ankylosing spondylitis synovial fluid reportedly contained a significantly enriched population of disease-linked clones. Reactive arthritis synovial fluid and blood were previously reported to contain some motif variants. Relatively scarce in peripheral blood, disease-linked clones were CD8+.

TCRdb re-analysed the 5' RACE reads in MiXCR, keeping a single row per CDR3 protein. The sample holds roughly 180,000 distinct CDR3 sequences, 10% to 15% seen once. V gave up 4 bases and J gave up 0 bases; unmatched junction bases: 12. This CDR3 region has 19 residues. Germline V lookup: CDR1 MNHEY, CDR2 SVGAGI. At least ten counts were recorded for this clonotype. Its antigen remains unidentified. This receptor was taken from a female donor with ankylosing spondylitis or in good health (not recorded which). Source material: blood, either unsorted or a sorted T cell fraction (not recorded which). The chain employs TRBV6-5 and TRBJ2-2; 9 bases match TRBD2. CDR3 nucleotides: TGTGCCAGCAGTTCTCGGGGGGCTAGCGGGAAAGCGAACACCGGGGAGCTGTTTTTT. Translated, it gives CASSSRGASGKANTGELFF.